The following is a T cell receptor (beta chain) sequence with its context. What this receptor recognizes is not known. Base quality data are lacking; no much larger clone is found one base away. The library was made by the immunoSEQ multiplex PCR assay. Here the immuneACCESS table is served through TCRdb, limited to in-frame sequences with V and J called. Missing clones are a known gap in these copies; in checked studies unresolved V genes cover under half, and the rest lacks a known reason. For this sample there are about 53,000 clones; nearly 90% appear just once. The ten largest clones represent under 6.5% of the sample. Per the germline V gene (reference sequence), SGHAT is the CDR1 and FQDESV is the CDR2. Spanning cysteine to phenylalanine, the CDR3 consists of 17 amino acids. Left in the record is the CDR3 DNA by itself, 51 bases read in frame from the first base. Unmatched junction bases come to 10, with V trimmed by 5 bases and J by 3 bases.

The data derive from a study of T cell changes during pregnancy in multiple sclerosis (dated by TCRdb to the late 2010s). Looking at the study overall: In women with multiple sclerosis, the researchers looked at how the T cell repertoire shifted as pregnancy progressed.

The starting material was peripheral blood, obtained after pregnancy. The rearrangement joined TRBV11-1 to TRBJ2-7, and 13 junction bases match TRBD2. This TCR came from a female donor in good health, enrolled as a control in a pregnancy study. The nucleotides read TGTGCCAGCAGCCATTGGACTAGCGGGAGAGGAAACTACGAGCAGTACTTC. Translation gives CASSHWTSGRGNYEQYF.